This T cell receptor (beta chain) appears in the sequencing data of a study of regulatory T cells in long-lasting Graves disease. Study conclusions and caveats: Among the persistent patients, 2,500 to 3,000 public clonotypes were shared, more than the approximately 970 shared among new patients. It was in persistent disease that TRBV28, TRBJ1-2 and TRBJ2-5 were favored.

Time point described: newly diagnosed GD, antithyroid drugs for less than 3 months. From PBMCs, RNA was extracted and then used to make the TCR library. Graves' disease diagnosis was established per American Thyroid Association guidelines. This clonotype was counted ten times or more. Its antigen remains unknown. Through Arm-PCR of CDR3 regions and iRepertoire HTBI primers, TCR beta libraries were built. TCRdb called the multiplex PCR reads again in MiXCR, with one record for every CDR3 protein. Among 420,000 or so distinct CDR3 sequences, about 15% were seen once, and the ten largest hold around 23%. This CDR3 comprises 14 residues. Germline-derived CDR1 and CDR2 are DFQATT and SNEGSKA (reference sequence). The sample also formed part of further work on T cells in Graves' hyperthyroidism and ophthalmopathy. That source adds: Initially, a first-round RT-PCR of the TCR CDR3 employed the HTBI primer set.

This specimen was peripheral blood mononuclear cells (PBMCs), taken at new diagnosis, from a patient treated with antithyroid drugs. V and J are TRBV20-1 and TRBJ2-1; 7 nucleotides align to TRBD2. TRBJ2-5 explains the end of the DNA better; the J call may be wrong. The receptor's source is a woman between 18 and 29 years old with Graves disease. In DNA, the CDR3 is TGCAGTGCGGAAAAGGGCGGGAGTAGAGAGACCCAGTACTTC. It encodes CSAEKGGSRETQYF.